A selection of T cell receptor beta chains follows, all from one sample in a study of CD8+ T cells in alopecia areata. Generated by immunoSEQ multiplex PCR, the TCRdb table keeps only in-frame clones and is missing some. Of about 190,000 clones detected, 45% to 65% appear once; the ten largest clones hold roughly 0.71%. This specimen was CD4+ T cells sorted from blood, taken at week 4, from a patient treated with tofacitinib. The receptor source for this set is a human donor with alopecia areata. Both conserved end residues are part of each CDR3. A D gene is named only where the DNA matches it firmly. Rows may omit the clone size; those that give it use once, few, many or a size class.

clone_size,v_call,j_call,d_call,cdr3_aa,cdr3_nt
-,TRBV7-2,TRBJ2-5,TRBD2,CASSSTGTSVGTQYF,TGTGCCAGCAGCTCCACCGGGACTAGCGTGGGGACCCAGTACTTC
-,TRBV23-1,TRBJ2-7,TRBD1,CASSQKLWTGDNYEQYF,TGCGCCAGCAGTCAAAAACTCTGGACAGGGGACAACTACGAGCAGTACTTC
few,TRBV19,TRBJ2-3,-,CASSPATDTQYF,TGTGCTTCAAGCCCCGCCACAGATACGCAGTATTTT
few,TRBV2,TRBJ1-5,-,CARWGSRTDSNQPQHF,TGTGCCAGATGGGGTTCGAGGACGGATAGCAATCAGCCCCAGCATTTT
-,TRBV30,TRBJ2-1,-,CAWSVGTLNEQFF,TGTGCCTGGAGTGTAGGGACCCTCAATGAGCAGTTCTTC
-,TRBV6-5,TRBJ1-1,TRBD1,CASRRQGGTEAFF,TGTGCCAGCAGGAGACAGGGGGGGACTGAAGCTTTCTTT
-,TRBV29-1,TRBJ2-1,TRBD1,CSVRDSLREQFF,TGCAGCGTCAGGGACAGTCTAAGAGAGCAGTTCTTC
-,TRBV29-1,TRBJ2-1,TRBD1,CSVNRQGARALNEQFF,TGCAGCGTCAATAGACAGGGGGCGCGAGCCTTAAATGAGCAGTTCTTC
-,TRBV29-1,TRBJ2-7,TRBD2,CSVGDYLLDEQYF,TGCAGCGTTGGGGACTACCTCCTGGACGAGCAGTACTTC
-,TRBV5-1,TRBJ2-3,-,CASSLEVSTDTQYF,TGCGCCAGCAGCTTGGAAGTGAGCACAGATACGCAGTATTTT
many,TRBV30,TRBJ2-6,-,CAWSLGSGANVLTF,TGTGCCTGGAGTTTGGGCTCTGGGGCCAACGTCCTGACTTTC
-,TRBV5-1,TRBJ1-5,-,CASSLQPDQPQHF,TGCGCCAGCAGCTTGCAACCCGATCAGCCCCAGCATTTT
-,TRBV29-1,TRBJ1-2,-,CSVGTTYVPYGYTF,TGCAGCGTCGGGACTACCTATGTGCCCTATGGCTACACCTTC
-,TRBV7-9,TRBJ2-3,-,CASSLATDTQYF,TGTGCCAGCAGCTTAGCCACAGATACGCAGTATTTT
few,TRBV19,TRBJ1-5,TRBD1,CASSRGTGDVYQPQHF,TGTGCCAGTAGTAGAGGGACAGGGGACGTTTATCAGCCCCAGCATTTT
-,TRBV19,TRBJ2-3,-,CASSPQDLADTQYF,TGTGCCAGTAGTCCTCAGGACTTGGCAGATACGCAGTATTTT
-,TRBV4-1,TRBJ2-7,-,CASSQDIQGFHEQYF,TGCGCCAGCAGCCAAGATATTCAAGGCTTCCACGAGCAGTACTTC
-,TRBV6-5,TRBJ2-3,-,CASSFAGSGTQYF,TGTGCCAGCAGTTTTGCGGGAAGTGGTACGCAGTATTTT
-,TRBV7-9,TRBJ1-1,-,CAAGAGLNTEAFF,TGTGCCGCGGGTGCAGGGCTGAACACTGAAGCTTTCTTT
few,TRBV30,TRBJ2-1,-,CAWSPYNEQFF,TGTGCCTGGAGCCCCTACAATGAGCAGTTCTTC
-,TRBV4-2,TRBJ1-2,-,CASSQDWKNNYGYTF,TGTGCCAGCAGCCAAGATTGGAAAAACAACTATGGCTACACCTTC
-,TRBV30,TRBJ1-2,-,CAWSPLEGSNYGYTF,TGTGCCTGGAGTCCCTTGGAGGGATCTAACTATGGCTACACCTTC
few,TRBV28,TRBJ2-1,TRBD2,CASSSPPGGKLLFF,TGTGCCAGCAGTTCCCCACCCGGGGGGAAGCTTCTGTTCTTC
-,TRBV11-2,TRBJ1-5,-,CASSLMRSQPQHF,TGTGCCAGCAGCTTAATGCGGTCTCAGCCCCAGCATTTT
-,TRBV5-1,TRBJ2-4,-,CASSLVPGEGKNIQYF,TGCGCCAGCAGCTTGGTCCCAGGGGAGGGCAAAAACATTCAGTACTTC
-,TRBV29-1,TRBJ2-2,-,CSVLGQPTNTGELFF,TGCAGCGTCCTTGGGCAGCCTACGAACACCGGGGAGCTGTTTTTT
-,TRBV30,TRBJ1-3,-,CAWSVPDSGNTIYF,TGTGCCTGGAGTGTACCAGACTCTGGAAACACCATATATTTT
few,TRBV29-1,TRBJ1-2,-,CSVEEGRPGNYGYTF,TGCAGCGTTGAAGAAGGTCGTCCGGGGAATTATGGCTACACCTTC
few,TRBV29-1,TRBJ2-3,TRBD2,CSVDLTSGSFADTQYF,TGCAGCGTTGACCTGACTAGCGGGAGCTTCGCAGATACGCAGTATTTT
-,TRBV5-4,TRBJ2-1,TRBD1,CASSASGTVGPNEQFF,TGTGCCAGCAGCGCCTCCGGGACAGTGGGCCCCAATGAGCAGTTCTTC
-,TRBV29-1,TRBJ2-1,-,CSVRNPIARSYNEQFF,TGCAGCGTTCGAAACCCCATAGCGCGCTCCTACAATGAGCAGTTCTTC
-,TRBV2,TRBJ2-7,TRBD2,CASKIGLDSYEQYF,TGTGCCAGCAAAATAGGACTAGACTCCTACGAGCAGTACTTC
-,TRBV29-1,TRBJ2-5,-,CSVKTGTQETQYF,TGCAGCGTTAAGACTGGAACACAAGAGACCCAGTACTTC
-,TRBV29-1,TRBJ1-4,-,CSVEEERGQGTAEKLFF,TGCAGCGTTGAAGAGGAGCGAGGTCAGGGGACCGCAGAAAAACTGTTTTTT
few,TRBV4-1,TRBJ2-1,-,CASSQNVGGYNEQFF,TGCGCCAGCAGCCAAAATGTCGGGGGATACAATGAGCAGTTCTTC
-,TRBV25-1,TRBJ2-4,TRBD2,CASSLAGASFKNIQYF,TGTGCCAGCAGTCTAGCGGGGGCATCCTTCAAAAACATTCAGTACTTC
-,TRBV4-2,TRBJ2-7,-,CASSQSLGSSYEQYF,TGTGCCAGCAGCCAGTCCCTCGGGAGCTCCTACGAGCAGTACTTC
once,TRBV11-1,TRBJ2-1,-,CASSLSGGVWNEQFF,TGTGCCAGCAGCCTTAGCGGAGGAGTTTGGAATGAGCAGTTCTTC